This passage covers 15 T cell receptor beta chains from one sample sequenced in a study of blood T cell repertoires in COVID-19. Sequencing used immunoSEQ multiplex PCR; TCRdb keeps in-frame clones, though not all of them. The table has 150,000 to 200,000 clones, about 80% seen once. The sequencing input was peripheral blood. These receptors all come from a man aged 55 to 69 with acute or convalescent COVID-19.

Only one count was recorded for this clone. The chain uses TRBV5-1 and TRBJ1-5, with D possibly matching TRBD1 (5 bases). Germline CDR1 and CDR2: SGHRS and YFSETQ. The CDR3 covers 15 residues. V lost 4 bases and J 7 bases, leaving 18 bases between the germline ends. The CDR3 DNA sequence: TGCGCCAGCAGCCTCGTGGGAGGGGATCTCCAGCCCCAGCATTTT. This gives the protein CASSLVGGDLQPQHF.

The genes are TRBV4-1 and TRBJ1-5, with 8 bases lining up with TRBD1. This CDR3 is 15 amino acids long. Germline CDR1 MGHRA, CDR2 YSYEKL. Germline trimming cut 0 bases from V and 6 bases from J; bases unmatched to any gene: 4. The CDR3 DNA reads TGCGCCAGCAGCCAAGAGTCGCAGGGGGCTCAGCCCCAGCATTTT. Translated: CASSQESQGAQPQHF.

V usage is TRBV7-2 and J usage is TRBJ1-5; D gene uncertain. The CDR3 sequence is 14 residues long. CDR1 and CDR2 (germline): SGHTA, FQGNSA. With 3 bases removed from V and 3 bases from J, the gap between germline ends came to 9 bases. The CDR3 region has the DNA TGTGCCAGCAGCTTGCAGGTTTTCAATCAGCCCCAGCATTTT. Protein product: CASSLQVFNQPQHF.

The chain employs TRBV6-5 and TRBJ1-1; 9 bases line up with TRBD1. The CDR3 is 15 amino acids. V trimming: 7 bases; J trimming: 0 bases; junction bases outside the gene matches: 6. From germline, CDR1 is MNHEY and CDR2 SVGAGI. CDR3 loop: CASKETGGLNTEAFF. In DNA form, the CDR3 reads TGTGCCAGCAAGGAAACAGGGGGCCTGAACACTGAAGCTTTCTTT.

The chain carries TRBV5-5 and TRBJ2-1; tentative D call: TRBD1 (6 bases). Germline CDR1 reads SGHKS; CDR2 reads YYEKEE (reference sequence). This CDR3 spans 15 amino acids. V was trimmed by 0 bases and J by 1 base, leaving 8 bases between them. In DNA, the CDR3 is TGTGCCAGCAGCTTGGAGGGGGTGTCCTACAATGAGCAGTTCTTC. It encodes CASSLEGVSYNEQFF.

CDR3 loop: CASSQVGIRVSYNSPLHF. CDR3 nucleotides: TGCGCCAGCAGCCAAGTCGGGATCCGGGTCTCCTATAATTCACCCCTCCACTTT. The chain carries TRBV4-1 and TRBJ1-6, with no clear D. Trimming took 1 base from V and 0 from J, leaving 13 bases between them. Germline V gene lookup returns CDR1 MGHRA and CDR2 YSYEKL. The CDR3 is 18 residues long.

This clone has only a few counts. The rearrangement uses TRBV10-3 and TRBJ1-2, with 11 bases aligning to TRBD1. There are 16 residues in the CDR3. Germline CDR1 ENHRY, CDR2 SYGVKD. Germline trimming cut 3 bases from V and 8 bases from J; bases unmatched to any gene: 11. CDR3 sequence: CAISEPDRGRLSGYTF. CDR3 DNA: TGTGCCATCAGTGAACCGGACAGGGGGCGTCTTTCCGGCTACACCTTC.

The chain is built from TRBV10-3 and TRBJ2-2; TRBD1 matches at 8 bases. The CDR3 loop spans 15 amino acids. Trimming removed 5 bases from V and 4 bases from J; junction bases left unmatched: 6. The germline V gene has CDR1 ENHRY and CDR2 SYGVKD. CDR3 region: CAISPQDRVTGELFF. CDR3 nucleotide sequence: TGTGCCATCAGTCCCCAGGACAGGGTCACCGGGGAGCTGTTTTTT.

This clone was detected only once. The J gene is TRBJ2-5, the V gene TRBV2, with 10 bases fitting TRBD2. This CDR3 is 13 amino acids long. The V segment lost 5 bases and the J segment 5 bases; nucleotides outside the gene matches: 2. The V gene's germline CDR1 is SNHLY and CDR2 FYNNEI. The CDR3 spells CASSTGLAETQYF. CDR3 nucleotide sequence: TGTGCCAGCAGTACGGGACTAGCGGAGACCCAGTACTTC.

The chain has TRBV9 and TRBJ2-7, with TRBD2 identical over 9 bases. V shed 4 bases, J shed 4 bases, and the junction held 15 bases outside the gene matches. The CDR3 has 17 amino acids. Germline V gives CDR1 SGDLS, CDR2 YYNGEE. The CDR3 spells CASSPTGGAGGSYEQYF. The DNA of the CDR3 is TGTGCCAGCAGCCCGACGGGGGGAGCGGGAGGAAGTTACGAGCAGTACTTC.

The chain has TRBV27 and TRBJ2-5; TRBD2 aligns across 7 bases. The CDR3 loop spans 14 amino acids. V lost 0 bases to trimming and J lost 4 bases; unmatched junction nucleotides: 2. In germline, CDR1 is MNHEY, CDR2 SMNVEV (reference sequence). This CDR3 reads CASSLSWGGETQYF. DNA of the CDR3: TGTGCCAGCAGTTTATCGTGGGGGGGAGAGACCCAGTACTTC.

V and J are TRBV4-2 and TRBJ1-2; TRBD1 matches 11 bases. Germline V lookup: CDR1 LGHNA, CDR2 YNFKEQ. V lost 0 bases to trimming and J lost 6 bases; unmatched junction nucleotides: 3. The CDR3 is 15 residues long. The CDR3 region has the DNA TGTGCCAGCAGCCAAGATTGGACAGGGGGCGATGGCTACACCTTC. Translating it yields CASSQDWTGGDGYTF.

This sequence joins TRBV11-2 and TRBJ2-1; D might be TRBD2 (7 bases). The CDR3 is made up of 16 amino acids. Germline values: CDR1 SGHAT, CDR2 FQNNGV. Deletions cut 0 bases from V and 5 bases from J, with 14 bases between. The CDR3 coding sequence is TGTGCCAGCAGCTTAGAGGGGAGGGGGTCAGACAATGAGCAGTTCTTC. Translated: CASSLEGRGSDNEQFF.

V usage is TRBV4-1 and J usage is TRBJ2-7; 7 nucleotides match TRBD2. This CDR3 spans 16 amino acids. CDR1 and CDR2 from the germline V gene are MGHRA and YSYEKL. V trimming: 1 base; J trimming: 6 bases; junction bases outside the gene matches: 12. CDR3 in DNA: TGCGCCAGCAGCCAAGTGTTAGCGGGCCTCCGTGGCGAGCAGTACTTC. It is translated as CASSQVLAGLRGEQYF.

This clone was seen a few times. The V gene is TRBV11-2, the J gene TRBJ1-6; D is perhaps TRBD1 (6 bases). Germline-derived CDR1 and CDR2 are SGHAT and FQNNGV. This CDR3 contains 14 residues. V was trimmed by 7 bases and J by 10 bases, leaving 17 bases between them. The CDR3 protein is CASTYGTGKSPLHF. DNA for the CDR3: TGTGCCAGCACCTACGGCACAGGGAAATCACCCCTCCACTTT.